This TCR beta chain was observed in a study of cytomegalovirus exposure and HLA in healthy donors. Germline-derived CDR1 and CDR2 are MGHDK and SYGVNS. The CDR3 extends over 16 amino acids. Trimming took 5 bases from V and 2 from J; bases not matched to a gene: 10. Libraries were prepared by immunoSEQ multiplex PCR; TCRdb keeps only in-frame clonotypes and omits some of them. The sample has fewer than 250,000 clones; around nine tenths are singletons. Material: PBMCs. The rearrangement joins TRBV25-1 to TRBJ1-2; 8 nucleotides align to TRBD1. The receptor's source is a man between 18 and 35 years old in good health and CMV-seronegative. The CDR3 region is CASSSPGTGGNYGYTF. In DNA form, the CDR3 reads TGTGCCAGCAGTAGCCCCGGGACAGGAGGGAACTATGGCTACACCTTC.